This entry lists 31 T cell receptor beta chains sequenced from one sample in a study of cytomegalovirus exposure and HLA in healthy donors (dated by TCRdb to between 2016 and 2019). Libraries came from the immunoSEQ multiplex PCR assay. For the multiplex PCR, a mixture combining 60 forward primers for TCR Vbeta segments and 13 reverse primers for TCR Jbeta segments was used. TCRdb provides this immuneACCESS table in a form limited to in-frame rearrangements. Some clones are lacking; in checked studies, under half of them reflect an unresolved V gene, and why the rest are absent is not known. The sample table contains 100,000 to 140,000 clones; only one count was recorded for roughly 82% of them. About 2.5% of the sample goes to the ten largest clones. Sample: PBMCs. The receptors come from a man aged 25 to 40 in good health and CMV-seropositive.

In this sample, this clone turned up once. The chain joins TRBV7-2 to TRBJ2-7, with 10 bases lining up with TRBD1. The CDR3 spans 13 residues. The germline V gene has CDR1 SGHTA and CDR2 FQGNSA. V dropped 7 bases and J dropped 7; count of bases not matched to a gene: 7. The CDR3 coding sequence is TGTGCCAGCAACAGACAGGGGGCGCGGGAGCAGTACTTC. This gives the protein CASNRQGAREQYF. The variable domain in full, completed from reference TRBV7-2 and TRBJ2-7, reads GAGVSQSPSNKVTEKGKDVELRCDPISGHTALYWYRQSLGQGLEFLIYFQGNSAPDKSGLPSDRFSAERTGGSVSTLTIQRTQQEDSAVYLCASNRQGAREQYFGPGTRLTVT.

The chain combines TRBV7-7 with TRBJ2-2; D is ambiguous. Per the germline V gene, CDR1 is SSHAT and CDR2 is FNYEAQ (reference sequence). The CDR3 has 15 residues. Deletions cut 0 bases from V and 4 bases from J, with 9 bases between. CDR3 sequence (DNA): TGTGCCAGCAGCTTAGCTGGCTCGTCCACCGGGGAGCTGTTTTTT. Residues: CASSLAGSSTGELFF. The full variable domain, in which reference TRBV7-7 and TRBJ2-2 provide the parts outside the CDR3, is GAGVSQSPRYKVTKRGQDVTLRCDPISSHATLYWYQQALGQGPEFLTYFNYEAQPDKSGLPSDRFSAERPEGSISTLTIQRTEQRDSAMYRCASSLAGSSTGELFFGEGSRLTVL.

The rearrangement uses TRBV19 and TRBJ2-1; maybe TRBD2 (6 bases). The CDR3 is 16 residues long. The germline V gene encodes CDR1 LNHDA and CDR2 SQIVND (reference sequence). Trimming stripped 9 bases from V and 6 bases from J, with 24 bases between. CDR3 nucleotide sequence: TGTGCCAGCAGTGGGCCCGGGAGTACGAAACCCAATGAGCAGTTCTTC. It encodes CASSGPGSTKPNEQFF.

The chain couples TRBV7-6 to TRBJ2-7; perhaps TRBD1 as D (8 bases). This CDR3 region has 14 residues. Germline V gene sequence: CDR1 SGHVS, CDR2 FNYEAQ. Trimming pared 5 bases from V and 4 bases from J, leaving 15 bases between. The CDR3 spells CASSKTGGGYEQYF. Here the CDR3 DNA reads TGTGCCAGCAGCAAAACAGGGGGAGGGTACGAGCAGTACTTC.

This clone was seen more than once but under ten times. The rearrangement joins TRBV5-4 to TRBJ2-7, with 10 positions matching TRBD1. The trim removed 4 bases at V and 4 bases at J, leaving 5 bases unmatched. Per the germline V gene, CDR1 is SGHNT and CDR2 is YYREEE (reference sequence). The CDR3 consists of 14 residues. This CDR3 reads CASSTRTGGYEQYF. DNA for the CDR3: TGTGCCAGCAGCACAAGGACAGGGGGTTACGAGCAGTACTTC.

V gene TRBV9 combines with J gene TRBJ2-7; D is possibly TRBD1 (6 bases). In germline, CDR1 is SGDLS, CDR2 YYNGEE. V lost 3 bases, J lost 4 bases, and 14 bases lay in between. The CDR3 is made up of 14 amino acids. Written as DNA, the CDR3 is TGTGCCAGCAGCGAGGACAGCTTAGCTTACGAGCAGTACTTC. It yields the protein CASSEDSLAYEQYF.

The CDR3 bases are TGTGCCAGCAGCTTAGCCCCGGACAGGGTGGCTTTCTTT. The encoded protein is CASSLAPDRVAFF. This sequence joins TRBV7-9 and TRBJ1-1; 8 bases fit TRBD1. V was pared by 0 bases and J by 11 bases, with 5 bases of the junction left unmatched. The CDR3 consists of 13 residues. From germline, CDR1 is SEHNR and CDR2 FQNEAQ (reference sequence).

This rearrangement joins TRBV6-1 to TRBJ1-6; D uncertain. The germline V gene encodes CDR1 MNHNS and CDR2 SASEGT. This CDR3 has 15 residues. V was shortened by 3 bases and J by 3 bases, with 9 bases between the two germline ends. In DNA, the CDR3 is TGTGCCAGCAGTGATGATGACTTCTATAATTCACCCCTCCACTTT. Translating gives CASSDDDFYNSPLHF.

The chain has TRBV9 and TRBJ1-2; D remains unclear. The CDR3 runs to 12 residues. V dropped 3 bases and J dropped 1 base, with 4 bases sitting between them. Per germline, CDR1 SGDLS and CDR2 YYNGEE. The CDR3 here is CASSDNNYGYTF. DNA for the CDR3: TGTGCCAGCAGCGACAATAACTATGGCTACACCTTC. The full variable domain, rest sourced from reference TRBV9 and TRBJ1-2, is DSGVTQTPKHLITATGQRVTLRCSPRSGDLSVYWYQQSLDQGLQFLIQYYNGEERAKGNILERFSAQQFPDLHSELNLSSLELGDSALYFCASSDNNYGYTFGSGTRLTVV.

This clone was found once. The chain uses TRBV5-1 and TRBJ1-2; tentatively, D is TRBD1 (5 bases). CDR3 length: 14 amino acids. Germline CDR1 reads SGHRS; CDR2 reads YFSETQ. Deletions cut 7 bases from V and 0 bases from J, with 13 bases between. In DNA form, the CDR3 reads TGCGCCAGCCGCCGGGGGGAGACTAACTATGGCTACACCTTC. Its protein is CASRRGETNYGYTF.

The chain combines TRBV18 with TRBJ2-7; 7 bases line up with TRBD1. V lost 3 bases to trimming and J lost 4 bases; unmatched junction nucleotides: 18. CDR3 length: 18 amino acids. Germline loops: CDR1 KGHSH, CDR2 LQKENI. CDR3 DNA sequence: TGTGCCAGCTCACCCCAGGTTGGCCCCAGGGGGAGAGATTACGAGCAGTACTTC. Residues: CASSPQVGPRGRDYEQYF.

For the CDR3, the DNA is TGTGCCAGCAGTGAAGGACTAGCGGGGAGCACAGATACGCAGTATTTT. This sequence encodes CASSEGLAGSTDTQYF. This chain joins TRBV6-4 and TRBJ2-3; 12 bases agree with TRBD2. Germline-derived CDR1 and CDR2 are MRHNA and SNTAGT. The CDR3 consists of 16 residues. J lost 0 bases, V lost 3 bases, and 1 base had no gene match.

The CDR3 DNA reads as TGTGCCAGCAGCCAAGCGGCGCGACAGTCGAACTATGGCTACACCTTC. This sequence encodes CASSQAARQSNYGYTF. This chain links TRBV4-2 with TRBJ1-2; D is possibly TRBD1 (5 bases). V was clipped by 1 base and J by 2 bases, with 14 bases between them. CDR3 size: 16 residues. Germline-derived CDR1 and CDR2 are LGHNA and YNFKEQ.

The rearrangement joins TRBV5-6 to TRBJ1-6, with 7 bases identical to TRBD1. Germline V CDR1 and CDR2: SGHDT, YYEEEE. Trimming at V came to 4 bases and at J to 4 bases, leaving 8 bases not matched to a gene. This CDR3 has 16 residues. The CDR3 reads CASSKRDSEYNSPLHF. In DNA form, the CDR3 reads TGTGCCAGCAGCAAACGGGACAGCGAGTATAATTCACCCCTCCACTTT.

This clone was observed a single time. V is TRBV18 and J is TRBJ2-1; D unresolved. V lost 3 bases and J lost 4, with 10 bases in between. This CDR3 region has 14 residues. Germline CDR1 reads KGHSH; CDR2 reads LQKENI. The CDR3 coding sequence is TGTGCCAGCTCACCTCAGGCAGATTACAATGAGCAGTTCTTC. Its protein is CASSPQADYNEQFF.

In this sample, this clone turned up once. In the same sample, other DNA sequences code for this CDR3. This chain joins TRBV14 and TRBJ1-1, with D uncertain. With 4 bases removed from V and 1 base from J, the gap between germline ends came to 7 bases. This CDR3 has 13 residues. In germline, CDR1 is SGHDN, CDR2 FVKESK. The CDR3 sequence: CASSRQENTEAFF. In nucleotides, the CDR3 is TGTGCCAGCAGCCGGCAGGAGAACACTGAAGCTTTCTTT.

The rearrangement joins TRBV4-1 to TRBJ1-5; possible D gene TRBD1, 5 bases. Per the germline V gene, CDR1 is MGHRA and CDR2 is YSYEKL. Trimming took 3 bases from V and 4 from J, leaving 13 bases between them. This CDR3 contains 15 residues. The CDR3 bases are TGCGCCAGCAGCCAGGGGACGGGGGATAATCAGCCCCAGCATTTT. Translating gives CASSQGTGDNQPQHF.

The V gene is TRBV19, the J gene TRBJ2-5; D perhaps matches TRBD1 (5 bases). CDR3 length: 14 amino acids. With 5 bases removed from V and 4 bases from J, the gap between germline ends came to 14 bases. Germline lookup yields CDR1 LNHDA and CDR2 SQIVND (reference sequence). Written as DNA, the CDR3 is TGTGCCAGTAGTGCGCAGGGCATGGGAGAGACCCAGTACTTC. It is translated as CASSAQGMGETQYF.

The J gene is TRBJ1-2, the V gene TRBV28; D might be TRBD1 (6 bases). The CDR3 is 15 amino acids. Between the trimmed V and J ends, which lost 2 bases and 3 bases, there was a span of 13 bases. CDR1 and CDR2 from the germline V gene are MDHEN and SYDVKM. The CDR3 nucleotides read TGTGCCAGCAGTTTAGTTGGGGGCGCGGACTATGGCTACACCTTC. Amino acids: CASSLVGGADYGYTF.

In this sample, this clone turned up a few times. The chain joins TRBV5-1 to TRBJ1-2; 8 bases match TRBD1. This CDR3 has 15 residues. Germline V lookup: CDR1 SGHRS, CDR2 YFSETQ. Trimming removed 2 bases from V and 3 bases from J; junction bases left unmatched: 6. The CDR3 loop is CASSFRTGGDYGYTF. CDR3 coding DNA: TGCGCCAGCAGCTTCCGTACAGGGGGGGACTATGGCTACACCTTC. The whole variable domain, filled in from reference TRBV5-1 and TRBJ1-2, reads KAGVTQTPRYLIKTRGQQVTLSCSPISGHRSVSWYQQTPGQGLQFLFEYFSETQRNKGNFPGRFSGRQFSNSRSEMNVSTLELGDSALYLCASSFRTGGDYGYTFGSGTRLTVV.

The CDR3 DNA reads as TGTGCCAGCAGTTTGTCCGGGACAGGGGATAAACTGTTTTTT. Residues: CASSLSGTGDKLFF. J is TRBJ1-4 and V is TRBV27; TRBD1 agrees at 10 bases. The germline CDR1 and CDR2 sequences are MNHEY and SMNVEV (reference sequence). The length of the CDR3 is 14 residues. J lost 11 bases, V lost 3 bases, and 6 bases had no gene match.

The rearrangement uses TRBV11-2 and TRBJ2-1, with TRBD2 identical over 15 bases. Unmatched junction bases numbered 5, after V lost 1 base and J lost 1 base. In germline, CDR1 is SGHAT, CDR2 FQNNGV. The CDR3 is made up of 19 amino acids. CDR3 protein: CASSLGGLAGGYSYNEQFF. The DNA for the CDR3 is TGTGCCAGCAGCTTAGGGGGACTAGCGGGGGGATATTCCTACAATGAGCAGTTCTTC.

The chain is built from TRBV27 and TRBJ2-5; D perhaps matches TRBD2 (6 bases). Germline V CDR1 and CDR2: MNHEY, SMNVEV (reference sequence). The CDR3 sequence is 15 residues long. V lost 6 bases to trimming and J lost 1 base, with 15 bases between them. The CDR3 bases are TGTGCCAGCAGAAAACTCCGGGGGACCCAAGAGACCCAGTACTTC. Translated: CASRKLRGTQETQYF.

The chain carries TRBV5-4 and TRBJ2-7, with TRBD2 matching over 7 bases. This CDR3 region has 15 residues. Germline loops: CDR1 SGHNT, CDR2 YYREEE (reference sequence). After removal of 1 base from V and 6 bases from J, the junction contained 10 bases not matched to a gene. CDR3 sequence: CASSLRGGGASEQYF. DNA of the CDR3: TGTGCCAGCAGCTTGCGGGGCGGGGGAGCTTCCGAGCAGTACTTC.

The genes are TRBV10-2 and TRBJ1-6; TRBD1 agrees at 7 bases. V lost 8 bases to trimming and J lost 6 bases; unmatched junction nucleotides: 7. Per germline, CDR1 WSHSY and CDR2 SAAADI. This CDR3 has 14 amino acids. The CDR3 region has the DNA TGCGCCAGCCGACAGGGACGGGGTAATTCACCCCTCCACTTT. As protein: CASRQGRGNSPLHF.

This sequence joins TRBV9 and TRBJ1-2, with 9 bases that match TRBD1. Germline trimming cut 0 bases from V and 5 bases from J; bases unmatched to any gene: 8. Germline loops: CDR1 SGDLS, CDR2 YYNGEE. This CDR3 spans 16 amino acids. Here the CDR3 reads CASSVGGTGIGYGYTF. The CDR3 DNA reads as TGTGCCAGCAGCGTAGGAGGGACAGGGATAGGATATGGCTACACCTTC.

About this clone: Germline is not matched at one junction end, which may reflect a read error. This chain joins TRBV7-9 and TRBJ2-1; D is unclear. The CDR3 runs 17 residues. Germline V lookup: CDR1 SEHNR, CDR2 FQNEAQ (reference sequence). The CDR3 loop reads CASSLVASVSSYYEQFF. The CDR3 coding sequence is TGTGCCAGCAGCTTAGTAGCAAGCGTTAGCTCCTACTATGAGCAGTTCTTC.

The chain combines TRBV2 with TRBJ2-3, with D tentatively TRBD1 (5 bases). Germline V gene lookup returns CDR1 SNHLY and CDR2 FYNNEI. V was clipped by 4 bases and J by 1 base, with 9 bases between them. The CDR3 has 14 residues. The CDR3 DNA sequence: TGTGCCAGCAGTGGTCAGGGTCGCACAGATACGCAGTATTTT. It translates to CASSGQGRTDTQYF.

This chain uses TRBV30 with TRBJ2-3; 8 nucleotides line up with TRBD2. CDR3 length: 15 amino acids. Trimming at V came to 3 bases and at J to 3 bases, leaving 8 bases not matched to a gene. CDR1 and CDR2 (germline): GTSNPN, SVGIG (reference sequence). CDR3: CAWRPRGGGTDTQYF. The CDR3 DNA follows: TGTGCCTGGAGACCTCGGGGGGGCGGAACAGATACGCAGTATTTT.

V usage is TRBV13 and J usage is TRBJ2-7; maybe TRBD2 (6 bases). V lost 5 bases, J lost 1 base, and 21 bases lay in between. Looked up from germline, CDR1 is PRHDT and CDR2 is FYEKMQ (reference sequence). This CDR3 spans 17 amino acids. The CDR3: CASSESTSLLPSYEQYF. In DNA, the CDR3 is TGTGCCAGCAGCGAATCCACTAGCTTACTACCTTCCTACGAGCAGTACTTC.

The chain links TRBV27 to TRBJ1-2, with TRBD1 identical over 11 bases. V lost 5 bases and J lost 3; bases outside the gene matches: 5. CDR3 length: 15 amino acids. Germline V gene data show CDR1 as MNHEY and CDR2 as SMNVEV (reference sequence). CDR3 sequence reads: CASSEGQGVYYGYTF. CDR3 bases: TGTGCCAGCAGTGAGGGACAGGGGGTTTACTATGGCTACACCTTC.